These 2 T cell receptor beta chains came from one sample sequenced in a study of human T cells and chemical hapten exposure. TCRdb fed the RACE reads into MiXCR, producing one record per CDR3 protein. The table has 73,000 or so distinct CDR3 sequences, 8.5% seen once; the top ten hold about 3%. Time point given: patch test 2, 6 weeks after DPC sensitization. Treatment denoted: therapeutic diphenylcyclopropenone sensitization with weekly scalp DPC. Sequencing used whole blood, obtained in connection with sensitization to the hapten diphenylcyclopropenone (DPC). These receptor sequences come from a woman in her forties or fifties with alopecia areata. Some clones in this sample may be carry-over from other donors' samples.

This clonotype was seen a handful of times. The J gene is TRBJ1-1, the V gene TRBV19; no definite D call. The CDR3 totals 12 residues. CDR1 is LNHDA, CDR2 SQIVND, per germline (reference sequence). V gave up 7 bases and J gave up 1 base, with 7 bases separating them. CDR3 residues: CASKAGNTEAFF. CDR3 in DNA: TGTGCCAGTAAGGCAGGGAACACTGAAGCTTTCTTT.

There are a few counts of this clonotype. This rearrangement joins TRBV11-1 to TRBJ2-7, with 9 bases aligning to TRBD2. Unmatched junction bases numbered 13, after V lost 6 bases and J lost 7 bases. CDR1 is SGHAT, CDR2 FQDESV, per germline (reference sequence). CDR3 length: 15 amino acids. The CDR3 reads CASRPQGGGALEQYF. Here the CDR3 DNA reads TGTGCCAGCAGGCCCCAGGGCGGGGGGGCGTTGGAGCAGTACTTC. Variable domain in full (rest from reference TRBV11-1 and TRBJ2-7): EAEVAQSPRYKITEKSQAVAFWCDPISGHATLYWYRQILGQGPELLVQFQDESVVDDSQLPKDRFSAERLKGVDSTLKIQPAELGDSAMYLCASRPQGGGALEQYFGPGTRLTVT.